This is a list of T cell receptor beta chains from one sample in a study of cytomegalovirus exposure and HLA in healthy donors. Sequencing used immunoSEQ multiplex PCR; TCRdb keeps in-frame clones, though not all of them. Found here are 200,000 to 250,000 clones, about 70% of them singletons; the top ten hold around 2.6%. Sequences were obtained from PBMCs. These receptors were taken from a man aged 35-49 years in good health and CMV-seropositive. CDR3s include the opening cysteine and the closing phenylalanine or tryptophan. A D gene is named only where the DNA matches it firmly. Not every row has a clone size; where given, it reads once, few, many or a size class.

d_call: TRBD1
j_call: TRBJ1-1
v_call: TRBV7-6
clone_size: -
cdr3_aa: CASSLGARGPMNTEAFF
cdr3_nt: TGTGCCAGCAGCTTAGGGGCCAGGGGGCCCATGAACACTGAAGCTTTCTTT

d_call: -
j_call: TRBJ2-1
v_call: TRBV28
clone_size: -
cdr3_aa: CASRSTDYNEQFF
cdr3_nt: TGTGCCAGCAGGTCGACAGATTACAATGAGCAGTTCTTC

d_call: -
j_call: TRBJ1-3
v_call: TRBV10-3
clone_size: once
cdr3_aa: CAISDWGQGSGNTIYF
cdr3_nt: TGTGCCATCAGTGATTGGGGGCAGGGCTCTGGAAACACCATATATTTT

d_call: -
j_call: TRBJ2-7
v_call: TRBV7-2
clone_size: -
cdr3_aa: CASSQAPGAKYNEQYF
cdr3_nt: TGTGCCAGCAGCCAGGCCCCCGGTGCAAAGTATAACGAGCAGTACTTC

d_call: TRBD1
j_call: TRBJ1-6
v_call: TRBV5-5
clone_size: -
cdr3_aa: CASSPQTGNNSPLHF
cdr3_nt: TGTGCCAGCAGCCCCCAGACAGGGAATAATTCACCCCTCCACTTT

d_call: TRBD1
j_call: TRBJ1-6
v_call: TRBV6-5
clone_size: -
cdr3_aa: CASRHRGENSPLHF
cdr3_nt: TGTGCCAGCAGGCACAGGGGAGAGAATTCACCCCTCCACTTT

d_call: TRBD2
j_call: TRBJ2-3
v_call: TRBV10-3
clone_size: -
cdr3_aa: CAISYTSGYTDTQYF
cdr3_nt: TGTGCCATCAGTTACACTAGCGGTTACACAGATACGCAGTATTTT

d_call: TRBD2
j_call: TRBJ2-1
v_call: TRBV29-1
clone_size: -
cdr3_aa: CSVVQGLRGYEQFF
cdr3_nt: TGCAGCGTTGTGCAGGGTCTGCGGGGGTATGAGCAGTTCTTC

d_call: -
j_call: TRBJ1-2
v_call: TRBV29-1
clone_size: -
cdr3_aa: CSVEGTTGTNYGYTF
cdr3_nt: TGCAGCGTTGAGGGGACCACAGGGACCAACTATGGCTACACCTTC

d_call: TRBD2
j_call: TRBJ2-3
v_call: TRBV7-6
clone_size: -
cdr3_aa: CASSPRLAGERDTQYF
cdr3_nt: TGTGCCAGCAGCCCTAGACTAGCGGGGGAGAGAGATACGCAGTATTTT

d_call: -
j_call: TRBJ2-7
v_call: TRBV15
clone_size: -
cdr3_aa: CATSRDLEKRYEQYF
cdr3_nt: TGTGCCACCAGCAGAGATCTTGAGAAGAGGTACGAGCAGTACTTC

d_call: TRBD1
j_call: TRBJ1-2
v_call: TRBV5-4
clone_size: -
cdr3_aa: CASSTTGGRYGYTF
cdr3_nt: TGTGCCAGCAGCACAACAGGGGGCCGCTATGGCTACACCTTC

d_call: -
j_call: TRBJ1-2
v_call: TRBV6-5
clone_size: -
cdr3_aa: CASSYSQGSGYTF
cdr3_nt: TGTGCCAGCAGTTACTCTCAGGGGAGTGGCTACACCTTC

d_call: TRBD2
j_call: TRBJ2-5
v_call: TRBV7-7
clone_size: -
cdr3_aa: CASSFSGEETQYF
cdr3_nt: TGTGCCAGCAGCTTTAGCGGGGAAGAGACCCAGTACTTC

d_call: -
j_call: TRBJ2-7
v_call: TRBV10-2
clone_size: -
cdr3_aa: CANEGELTYEQYF
cdr3_nt: TGCGCCAACGAGGGGGAGCTCACCTACGAGCAGTACTTC

d_call: -
j_call: TRBJ2-7
v_call: TRBV11-3
clone_size: -
cdr3_aa: CASSLIDRPYEQYF
cdr3_nt: TGTGCCAGCAGCCTGATAGACAGGCCCTACGAGCAGTACTTC

d_call: TRBD1
j_call: TRBJ2-7
v_call: TRBV5-1
clone_size: -
cdr3_aa: CASSAPGQGSYEQYF
cdr3_nt: TGCGCCAGCAGCGCCCCGGGACAGGGCTCCTACGAGCAGTACTTC

d_call: -
j_call: TRBJ2-7
v_call: TRBV5-8
clone_size: -
cdr3_aa: CASSSVRYEQYF
cdr3_nt: TGTGCCAGCAGCTCCGTCAGGTACGAGCAGTACTTC

d_call: -
j_call: TRBJ2-4
v_call: TRBV10-3
clone_size: -
cdr3_aa: CAISGEGGRLNIQYF
cdr3_nt: TGTGCCATCAGCGGGGAGGGGGGCAGGTTAAACATTCAGTACTTC

d_call: TRBD1
j_call: TRBJ2-7
v_call: TRBV5-1
clone_size: -
cdr3_aa: CASSPGQGGDEQYF
cdr3_nt: TGCGCCAGCAGCCCGGGACAGGGGGGCGACGAGCAGTACTTC

d_call: TRBD2
j_call: TRBJ2-3
v_call: TRBV5-4
clone_size: -
cdr3_aa: CASSSGLAGNYF
cdr3_nt: TGTGCCAGCAGCTCGGGACTAGCGGGGAATTATTTT

d_call: TRBD1
j_call: TRBJ2-7
v_call: TRBV29-1
clone_size: -
cdr3_aa: CSVGGTGAYEQYF
cdr3_nt: TGCAGCGTTGGGGGGACAGGGGCCTACGAGCAGTACTTC